The 13 T cell receptor beta chains given below trace back to one sample, sequenced in a study of tumor and adjacent non-tumor tissue in lung cancer (dated by TCRdb to between 2017 and 2018). Library preparation was by multiplex PCR. Sequencing used an Illumina HiSeq 2500. TCRbeta libraries were built by three rounds of nested PCR using primers (Table S4), following protocols modified from ARM-PCR. TCRdb reanalyzed the raw reads on its own, using fastp at Q25 for trimming and MiXCR for clone calling, and kept in-frame beta chains. CDR3 protein sequences are deduplicated, and each keeps its most common genes and DNA. The sample records over 100,000 distinct CDR3 sequences, roughly 80% of which are singletons. The ten largest clones take up more than 35% of the sample. RNA was isolated from bulk unsorted tissue, and RNA quality was assessed with a NanoDrop ND-1000 and an Agilent 2100. The sequencing input was lung tumor tissue. Receptor source: a woman aged 55-69 years with non-small cell lung cancer.

Only one count was recorded for this clonotype. This sequence joins TRBV11-2 and TRBJ2-3; D is tentatively TRBD1 or TRBD2 (5 bases each). The CDR3 is 15 amino acids. The V end was cut by 6 bases, the J end by 3 bases, with 16 bases between. Germline CDR1 and CDR2: SGHAT and FQNNGV. CDR3 in DNA: TGTGCCAGCAGAGCCGCCGGGACGGCAACAGATACGCAGTATTTT. Amino acids: CASRAAGTATDTQYF.

This clonotype occurred many times. This chain joins TRBV12-3 or TRBV12-4 and TRBJ2-6, with D unresolved. CDR3 length: 15 amino acids. V was trimmed by 5 bases and J by 0 bases, leaving 8 bases between them. CDR3 in amino acids: CASSAFVSGANVLTF. In DNA form, the CDR3 reads TGTGCCAGCAGTGCTTTTGTCTCTGGGGCCAACGTCCTGACTTTC.

This clonotype is categorized as medium-sized. The chain has TRBV20-1 and TRBJ1-3, with D hard to call. CDR1 and CDR2 from the germline V gene are DFQATT and SNEGSKA (reference sequence). Trimming shortened V by 3 bases and J by 1 base, and 13 bases separated the two germline ends. The length of the CDR3 is 15 residues. This CDR3 reads CSASPAVPSGNTIYF. CDR3 DNA sequence: TGCAGTGCTAGCCCGGCAGTGCCTTCTGGAAACACCATATATTTT.

Remarks on this clonotype: The junction departs from the called germline gene at one end, perhaps through a read error. The V call is TRBV6-2 or TRBV6-3, the J call TRBJ1-5, with 8 bases lining up with TRBD1. CDR1 is MNHEY, CDR2 SVGEGT, per germline. The length of the CDR3 is 13 residues. The CDR3 nucleotides read TGTGTCATCTCCGGGACAGGCAATCAGCCCCAGCGTTTT. It translates to CVISGTGNQPQRF.

This clonotype was seen a handful of times. V and J are TRBV28 and TRBJ2-7; D possibly matches TRBD1 or TRBD2 (9 bases each). Trimming shortened V by 6 bases and J by 5 bases, and 35 bases separated the two germline ends. Germline values: CDR1 MDHEN, CDR2 SYDVKM. The CDR3 covers 20 residues. CDR3 residues: CASSLTPDRGFVAGAHEQYF. CDR3 in DNA: TGTGCCAGCAGCTTGACGCCCGACAGGGGGTTTGTAGCGGGAGCCCACGAGCAGTACTTC.

As for this clonotype: A read error is likely, as this CDR3 ends without the conserved phenylalanine or tryptophan. The chain couples TRBV20-1 to TRBJ2-7; 7 nucleotides match TRBD2. The germline V gene encodes CDR1 DFQATT and CDR2 SNEGSKA (reference sequence). The CDR3 is 12 amino acids. The DNA for the CDR3 is TGTACTGCTAGCGGACAAACGGGGGAGCAGTACTTA. Its protein is CTASGQTGEQYL.

The chain is built from TRBV29-1 and TRBJ1-2; D uncertain. Germline CDR1 SQVTM, CDR2 ANQGSEA. CDR3 length: 14 residues. V shed 6 bases and J shed 0 bases, with 14 bases lying between them. The DNA of the CDR3 is TGCAGCGTCCAATTCTACAGAACTAACTATGGCTACACCTTC. Protein: CSVQFYRTNYGYTF.

This clonotype was detected only once. The CDR3 ends on some other residue instead of the conserved phenylalanine or tryptophan, so this is likely a read error. The CDR3 spells CSDSRLAATGEQYL. In nucleotides, the CDR3 is TGCAGTGATAGTAGACTAGCGGCTACTGGCGAGCAGTACTTA. V usage is TRBV20-1 and J usage is TRBJ2-7, with 9 bases identical to TRBD2. Unmatched junction bases numbered 13, after V lost 7 bases and J lost 6 bases. Germline lookup yields CDR1 DFQATT and CDR2 SNEGSKA (reference sequence). CDR3 size: 14 residues.

To note about this clonotype: One end of the junction fails to match germline, which may point to a read error. V and J are TRBV11-2 and TRBJ2-7; 8 bases agree with TRBD2. Germline V gene sequence: CDR1 SGHAT, CDR2 FQNNGV. The CDR3 extends over 14 amino acids. CDR3: CASCPNSGVYVQYF. CDR3 sequence (DNA): TGTGCCAGCTGCCCCAATAGCGGGGTTTACGTGCAGTACTTC.

Points on this clonotype: A read error may explain this, as a much larger clone is one base away. The DNA of the CDR3 is TGTGCCAACAGCCTACAGGGTTCGGCTTTCTTT. Translating gives CANSLQGSAFF. This chain uses TRBV6-6 with TRBJ1-1; perhaps TRBD1 as D (6 bases). V dropped 10 bases and J dropped 11 bases, with 17 bases sitting between them. The CDR3 length is 11 residues. CDR1 and CDR2 from the germline V gene are MNHNY and SVGAGI (reference sequence).

At least ten counts were recorded for this clonotype. CDR3 residues: CSARPRDTEQFF. The CDR3 DNA is TGCAGTGCTAGACCCCGGGACACCGAGCAGTTCTTC. The chain carries TRBV20-1 and TRBJ2-1; tentatively, D is TRBD1 (6 bases). This CDR3 contains 12 residues. Germline assignment: CDR1 DFQATT and CDR2 SNEGSKA (reference sequence). V was trimmed by 2 bases and J by 10 bases, leaving 12 bases between them.

This clonotype was found once. The junction differs from germline at one of its ends, possibly a read error. The chain couples TRBV28 to TRBJ2-7, with D possibly TRBD1 on 6 matching bases. CDR3 length: 14 residues. CDR1 and CDR2 from the germline V gene are MDHEN and SYDVKM. DNA of the CDR3: TGTGTCACCCTGACGACAGGCCCTCCCTACGAGCATTACTTC. The encoded protein is CVTLTTGPPYEHYF.

About this clonotype itself: A junction boundary mismatches the germline segment, possibly from a read error. This chain links TRBV4-3 with TRBJ2-5; the D gene is possibly TRBD2 (6 bases). Germline CDR1 LGHNA, CDR2 YSLEER. The CDR3 extends over 15 amino acids. The CDR3 here is CASSRHRDSQETQHF. In DNA, the CDR3 is TGTGCCAGTAGCCGACACCGGGACTCACAAGAGACCCAGCACTTC.